Listed below are T cell receptor beta chains from one sample, sequenced in a study of T-cell memory formation after mild COVID-19. TCRdb used MiXCR to reprocess the 5' RACE reads, holding one entry per CDR3 protein. The data show about 620,000 distinct CDR3 sequences, with more than 15% seen just once and around 13% held by the top ten. Sequences were obtained from PBMCs or a T cell subset sorted from them (not recorded which). All receptors derive from an adult woman who had mild COVID-19 (a few samples of this study predate the infection). Cell type and time point are not known. Both conserved end residues are part of each CDR3. A D gene is named only where the DNA matches it firmly. Clone size is given for some rows only: seen once, a few or many times, or a class if the clone is expanded.

d_gene,v_gene,abundance,j_gene,len,CDR3nt,CDR3aa
.,TRBV11-3,few,TRBJ2-2,14,TGTGCCAGCAGCCCGGACCCCGCCACCGGGGAGCTGTTTTTT,CASSPDPATGELFF
.,TRBV6-2/TRBV6-3,.,TRBJ2-2,15,TGTGCCAGCAGTGGACGGATGCCGTGGACCGGGGAGCTGTTTTTT,CASSGRMPWTGELFF
.,TRBV14,.,TRBJ2-7,15,TGTGCCAGCAGCCAAGTTTCTTCAGTAATGCACGAGCAGTACTTC,CASSQVSSVMHEQYF
TRBD1,TRBV5-1,.,TRBJ2-7,16,TGCGCCAGCAGCTTGGGAGTGACAGGGCCCGGGAACGAGCAGTACTTC,CASSLGVTGPGNEQYF
TRBD1,TRBV24-1,.,TRBJ2-4,14,TGTGCCACCAGTGGTTCCGGGACAGGGGACATTCAGTACTTC,CATSGSGTGDIQYF
TRBD1,TRBV5-4,.,TRBJ2-7,19,TGTGCCAGCAGCCCGGGGACAGGGTCGATCGGCGACCTCACCTACGAGCAGTACTTC,CASSPGTGSIGDLTYEQYF
.,TRBV25-1,.,TRBJ2-7,13,TGTGCCAGCAGTGAGGGCCTTTGGGACGAGCAGTACTTC,CASSEGLWDEQYF
.,TRBV18,.,TRBJ2-5,13,TGTGCCAGCTCCAAGGGAGACCAAGAGACCCAGTACTTC,CASSKGDQETQYF
TRBD1,TRBV18,few,TRBJ2-6,19,TGTGCCAGCTCACCACCCCCGGGACAGAAAGGATCTGGGGCCAACGTCCTGACTTTC,CASSPPPGQKGSGANVLTF
TRBD2,TRBV5-1,few,TRBJ2-1,14,TGCGCCACCAGCATTAATGCGGGAGTCAATGAGCAGTTCTTC,CATSINAGVNEQFF
.,TRBV19,.,TRBJ1-1,15,TGTGCCAGTACGCACTCGGGACGGAGGAACACTGAAGCTTTCTTT,CASTHSGRRNTEAFF
TRBD1,TRBV7-2,few,TRBJ1-5,14,TGTGCCAGCAGCGCGGGACAGGCCAATCAGCCCCAGCATTTT,CASSAGQANQPQHF
.,TRBV19,few,TRBJ1-5,14,TGTGCCAGTAGTATCTCAGAGCTTTATCAGCCCCAGCATTTT,CASSISELYQPQHF
.,TRBV5-1,.,TRBJ1-2,14,TGCGCCAGCGGCGTAGGGAGTAAAAACTATGGCTACACCTTC,CASGVGSKNYGYTF
.,TRBV12-3/TRBV12-4,.,TRBJ2-3,15,TGTGCCAGCAGCCAGGGATCGATAGGGACAGATACGCAGTATTTT,CASSQGSIGTDTQYF
.,TRBV7-2,many,TRBJ2-2,16,TGTGCCAGCAGCCCGGGGATCAGATCGAACACCGGGGAGCTGTTTTTT,CASSPGIRSNTGELFF
.,TRBV6-6,few,TRBJ1-2,15,TGTGCCAGCAGCCCAGATCTGACAGACTTCTATGGCTACACCTTC,CASSPDLTDFYGYTF
.,TRBV6-2/TRBV6-3,.,TRBJ2-2,13,TGTGCCAGCATGGATACCAACACCGGGGAGCTGTTTTTT,CASMDTNTGELFF
.,TRBV5-1,.,TRBJ1-2,13,TGCGCCAGCAGCTTGGTACTGAGGGATGGCTACACCTTC,CASSLVLRDGYTF
.,TRBV27,few,TRBJ2-1,14,TGTGCCAGCAGTTCAGGGGCTCGTCACAATGAGCAGTTCTTC,CASSSGARHNEQFF
.,TRBV24-1,.,TRBJ2-7,14,TGTGCCACCTCGACAGCGATATTCCCCTACGAGCAGTACTTC,CATSTAIFPYEQYF
.,TRBV12-3/TRBV12-4,.,TRBJ1-1,15,TGTGCCAGCAGTTTCGGTACAGGGAGGAGCACTGAAGCTTTCTTT,CASSFGTGRSTEAFF
.,TRBV2,.,TRBJ2-2,13,TGTGCCAGCAGTGATGAAATCACCGGGGAGCTGTTTTTT,CASSDEITGELFF
.,TRBV24-1,.,TRBJ2-1,15,TGTGCCACCAGTGATGGACATTTTCTATACAATGAGCAGTTCTTC,CATSDGHFLYNEQFF
TRBD2,TRBV9,.,TRBJ2-7,17,TGTGCCAGCAGCGGTGCTAGCGGGAGGGACGGCGGGTACGAGCAGTACTTC,CASSGASGRDGGYEQYF
TRBD2,TRBV4-1,.,TRBJ2-1,11,TGCGCCAGCGGGCGGGGGGGTGAGCAGTTCTTC,CASGRGGEQFF
TRBD1,TRBV30,.,TRBJ1-2,13,TGTGCCTGGACTTTTGGGACAGGGGATGGCTACACCTTC,CAWTFGTGDGYTF
.,TRBV7-6,.,TRBJ2-3,14,TGTGCCAGCAGTCCGGGGCGGGCTACAGATACGCAGTATTTT,CASSPGRATDTQYF
.,TRBV12-3/TRBV12-4,.,TRBJ1-5,15,TGTGCCAGCAGTTTTGCGGCGGGAAAGGGTCAGCCCCAGCATTTT,CASSFAAGKGQPQHF
.,TRBV14,.,TRBJ2-7,14,TGTGCCAGCAGCCAAGAGGCTAGCTACTACGAGCAGTACTTC,CASSQEASYYEQYF
.,TRBV7-2,.,TRBJ2-3,16,TGTGCCAGCAGCTTAGGGGGCCCGCAGGCCCCAGATACGCAGTATTTT,CASSLGGPQAPDTQYF